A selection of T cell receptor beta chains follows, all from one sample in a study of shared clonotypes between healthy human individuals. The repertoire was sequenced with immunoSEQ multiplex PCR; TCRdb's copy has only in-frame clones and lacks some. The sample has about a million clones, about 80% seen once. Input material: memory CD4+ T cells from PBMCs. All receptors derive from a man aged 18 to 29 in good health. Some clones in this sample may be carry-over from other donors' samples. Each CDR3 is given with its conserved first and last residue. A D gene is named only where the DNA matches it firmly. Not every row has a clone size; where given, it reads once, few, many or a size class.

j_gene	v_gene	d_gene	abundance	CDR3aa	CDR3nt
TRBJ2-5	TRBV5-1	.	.	CASSLGRSSQETQYF	TGCGCCAGCAGCTTGGGCCGTAGCAGCCAAGAGACCCAGTACTTC
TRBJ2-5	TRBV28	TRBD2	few	CASSFASGTPKETQYF	TGTGCCAGCAGTTTTGCTAGCGGGACGCCAAAAGAGACCCAGTACTTC
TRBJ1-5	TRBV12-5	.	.	CASGFPDGFIRGNQPQHF	TGTGCTAGTGGTTTCCCGGACGGTTTCATCCGTGGCAATCAGCCCCAGCATTTT
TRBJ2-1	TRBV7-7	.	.	CASSPGTLDHNEQFF	TGTGCCAGCAGCCCCGGGACCCTTGACCACAATGAGCAGTTCTTC
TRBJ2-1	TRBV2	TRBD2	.	CASSAPPGGSYNEQFF	TGTGCCAGCAGTGCCCCCCCGGGGGGGTCCTACAATGAGCAGTTCTTC
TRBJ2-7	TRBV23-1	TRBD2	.	CASEGLAGVGEQYF	TGCGCCAGCGAGGGACTAGCGGGAGTTGGCGAGCAGTACTTC
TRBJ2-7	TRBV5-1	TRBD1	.	CASSSGQGGGYEQYF	TGCGCCAGCAGCTCCGGACAGGGCGGAGGCTACGAGCAGTACTTC
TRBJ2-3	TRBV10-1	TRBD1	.	CASSATGAQDTQYF	TGCGCCAGCAGTGCAACAGGGGCACAGGATACGCAGTATTTT
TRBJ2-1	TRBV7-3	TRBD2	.	CASSLAGGIYNEQFF	TGTGCCAGCAGCCTAGCGGGAGGCATATACAATGAGCAGTTCTTC
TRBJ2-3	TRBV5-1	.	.	CASSRWESADTQYF	TGCGCCAGCAGCAGGTGGGAGAGTGCGGATACGCAGTATTTT
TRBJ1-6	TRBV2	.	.	CASSDQTRGLSPLHF	TGTGCCAGCAGTGACCAGACCCGGGGTCTTTCACCCCTCCACTTT
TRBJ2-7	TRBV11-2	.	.	CASSFMSLLAYEQYF	TGTGCCAGCAGCTTTATGTCTTTGCTAGCCTACGAGCAGTACTTC
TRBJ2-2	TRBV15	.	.	CATSKEAGRGTGELFF	TGTGCCACCAGCAAGGAGGCGGGCCGCGGCACCGGGGAGCTGTTTTTT
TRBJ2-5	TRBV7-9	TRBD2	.	CASSLGLAGDSETQYF	TGTGCCAGCAGCTTAGGGCTAGCGGGAGATTCAGAGACCCAGTACTTC
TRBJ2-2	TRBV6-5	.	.	CASSYSSRGPGLELFF	TGTGCCAGCAGTTACAGCTCGAGGGGACCAGGCCTGGAGCTGTTTTTT
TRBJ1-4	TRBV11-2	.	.	CASRFGQADEKLFF	TGTGCCAGCAGGTTCGGGCAGGCGGATGAAAAACTGTTTTTT
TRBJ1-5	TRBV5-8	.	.	CASSLEGFNQPQHF	TGTGCCAGCAGCTTGGAAGGCTTCAATCAGCCCCAGCATTTT
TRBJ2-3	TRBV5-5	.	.	CASSLYLSGVGADTQYF	TGTGCCAGCAGCTTATATTTGTCGGGAGTAGGCGCAGATACGCAGTATTTT
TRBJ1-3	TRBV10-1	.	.	CASSESRVSGNTIYF	TGCGCCAGCAGTGAGTCGAGGGTCTCTGGAAACACCATATATTTT
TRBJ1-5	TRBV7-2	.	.	CASSLYGGTQPQHF	TGTGCCAGCAGCTTATATGGGGGCACTCAGCCCCAGCATTTT